What follows are 4 T cell receptor beta chains derived from one specimen sequenced in a study of siplizumab effects on memory and regulatory T cells. Method: immunoSEQ multiplex PCR; TCRdb's copy keeps in-frame clones and lacks some. The profile shows about 69,000 clones, around nine tenths of them singletons. The sequenced material came from Tregs sorted from blood. The receptors were sampled from a human donor in good health.

The J gene is TRBJ2-2, the V gene TRBV7-9; weak D call: TRBD1 (6 bases). CDR1 SEHNR and CDR2 FQNEAQ come from the germline V gene (reference sequence). V lost 4 bases and J 3 bases, leaving 12 bases between the germline ends. The CDR3 has 15 residues. DNA of the CDR3: TGTGCCAGCAGCTGGGGGCAGGGGCACACCGGGGAGCTGTTTTTT. Its translation: CASSWGQGHTGELFF.

This chain links TRBV19 with TRBJ2-1; D might be TRBD2 (6 bases). CDR1 and CDR2 from the germline V gene are LNHDA and SQIVND (reference sequence). CDR3 length: 17 residues. The ends were cut back, 6 bases at V and 0 bases at J, with 18 bases in the middle. The CDR3 is CASRRGAGFSSYNEQFF. CDR3 bases: TGTGCCAGTAGGAGAGGTGCGGGATTCAGCTCCTACAATGAGCAGTTCTTC. Complete variable domain (other parts from reference TRBV19 and TRBJ2-1): DGGITQSPKYLFRKEGQNVTLSCEQNLNHDAMYWYRQDPGQGLRLIYYSQIVNDFQKGDIAEGYSVSREKKESFPLTVTSAQKNPTAFYLCASRRGAGFSSYNEQFFGPGTRLTVL.

This chain joins TRBV4-2 and TRBJ1-2, with D perhaps TRBD1 (6 bases). Trimming took off 0 bases at V and 4 bases at J, with 15 bases between the two ends. The CDR3 is 16 residues long. CDR1 is LGHNA, CDR2 YNFKEQ, per germline. The CDR3 reads CASSQEGGEDSYGYTF. CDR3 in DNA: TGTGCCAGCAGCCAAGAGGGGGGGGAGGACAGCTATGGCTACACCTTC.

This chain uses TRBV10-3 with TRBJ2-7; D might be TRBD2 (6 bases). Germline V gene sequence: CDR1 ENHRY, CDR2 SYGVKD. Deletions cut 8 bases from V and 3 bases from J, with 11 bases between. CDR3 size: 12 residues. The CDR3 loop reads CAIRGRSYEQYF. The CDR3 DNA reads as TGTGCCATCCGGGGGAGGAGCTACGAGCAGTACTTC.